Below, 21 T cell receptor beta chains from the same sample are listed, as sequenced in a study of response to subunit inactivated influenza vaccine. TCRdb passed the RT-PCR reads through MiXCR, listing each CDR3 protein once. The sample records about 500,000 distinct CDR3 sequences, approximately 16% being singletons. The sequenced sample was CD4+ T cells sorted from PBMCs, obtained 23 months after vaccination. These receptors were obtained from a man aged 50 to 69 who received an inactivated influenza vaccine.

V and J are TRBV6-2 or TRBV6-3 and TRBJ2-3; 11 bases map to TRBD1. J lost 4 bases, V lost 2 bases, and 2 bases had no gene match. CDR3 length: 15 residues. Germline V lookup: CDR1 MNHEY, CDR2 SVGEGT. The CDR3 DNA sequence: TGTGCCAGCAGTTACGCGGGACAGGGGGCAGATACGCAGTATTTT. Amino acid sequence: CASSYAGQGADTQYF.

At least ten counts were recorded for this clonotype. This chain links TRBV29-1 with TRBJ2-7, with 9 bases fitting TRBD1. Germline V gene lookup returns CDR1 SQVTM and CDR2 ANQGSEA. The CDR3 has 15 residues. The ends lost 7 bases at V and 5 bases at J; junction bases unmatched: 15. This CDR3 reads CSALGRDRAIHEQYF. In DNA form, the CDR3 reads TGCAGCGCCCTAGGGCGGGACAGGGCAATTCACGAGCAGTACTTC.

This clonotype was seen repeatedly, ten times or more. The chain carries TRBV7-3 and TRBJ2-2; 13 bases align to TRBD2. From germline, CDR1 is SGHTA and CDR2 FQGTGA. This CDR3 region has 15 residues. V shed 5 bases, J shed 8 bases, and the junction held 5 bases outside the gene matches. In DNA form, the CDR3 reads TGTGCCAGCAGCCGGACTAGCGGGAGAATGGGGGAGCTGTTTTTT. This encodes CASSRTSGRMGELFF.

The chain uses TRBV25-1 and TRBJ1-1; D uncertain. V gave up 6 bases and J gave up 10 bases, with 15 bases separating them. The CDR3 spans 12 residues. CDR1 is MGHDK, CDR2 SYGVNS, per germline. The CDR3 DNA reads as TGTGCCAGCAGCGACGGACGCCTGGTAGCTTTCTTT. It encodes CASSDGRLVAFF.

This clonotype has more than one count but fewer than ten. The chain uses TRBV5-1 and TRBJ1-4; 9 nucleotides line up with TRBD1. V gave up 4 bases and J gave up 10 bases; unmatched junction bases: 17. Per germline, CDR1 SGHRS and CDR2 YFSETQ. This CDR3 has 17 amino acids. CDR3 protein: CASSGEVGQGRLGKLFF. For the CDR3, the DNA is TGCGCCAGCAGCGGCGAGGTCGGACAGGGGCGGTTGGGAAAACTGTTTTTT.

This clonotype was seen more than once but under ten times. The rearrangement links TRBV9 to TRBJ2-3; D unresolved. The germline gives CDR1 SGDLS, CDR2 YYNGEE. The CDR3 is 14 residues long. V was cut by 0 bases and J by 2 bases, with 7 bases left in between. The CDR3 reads CASSVGPYTDTQYF. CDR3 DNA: TGTGCCAGCAGCGTAGGTCCTTACACAGATACGCAGTATTTT.

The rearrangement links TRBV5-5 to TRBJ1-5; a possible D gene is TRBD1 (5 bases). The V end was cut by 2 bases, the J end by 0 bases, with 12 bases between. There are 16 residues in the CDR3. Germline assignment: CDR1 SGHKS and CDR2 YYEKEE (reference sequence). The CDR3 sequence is CASSLGGHYSNQPQHF. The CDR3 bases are TGTGCCAGCAGCTTAGGTGGACACTATAGCAATCAGCCCCAGCATTTT.

The CDR3 sequence: CSAREGGPSGEQYF. For the CDR3, the DNA is TGCAGTGCTAGAGAGGGGGGGCCATCGGGTGAGCAGTACTTC. The chain links TRBV20-1 to TRBJ2-7; D possibly corresponds to TRBD2 (7 bases). CDR3 length: 14 residues. The ends were cut back, 0 bases at V and 7 bases at J, with 16 bases in the middle. Germline CDR1 DFQATT, CDR2 SNEGSKA (reference sequence).

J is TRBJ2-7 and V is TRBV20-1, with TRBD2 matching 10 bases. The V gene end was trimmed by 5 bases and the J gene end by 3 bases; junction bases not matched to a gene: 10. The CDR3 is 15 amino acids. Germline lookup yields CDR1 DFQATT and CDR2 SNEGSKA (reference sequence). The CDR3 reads CSAAPLAGNLYEQYF. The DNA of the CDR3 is TGCAGTGCTGCACCACTAGCGGGGAACCTCTACGAGCAGTACTTC.

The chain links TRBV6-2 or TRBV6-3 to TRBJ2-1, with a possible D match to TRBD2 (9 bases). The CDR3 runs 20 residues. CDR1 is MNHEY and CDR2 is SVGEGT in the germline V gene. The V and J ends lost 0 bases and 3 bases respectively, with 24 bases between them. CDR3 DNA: TGTGCCAGCAGTTACTCTAGGACAGGGTTATGGACTAGCGACTACAATGAGCAGTTCTTC. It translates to CASSYSRTGLWTSDYNEQFF.

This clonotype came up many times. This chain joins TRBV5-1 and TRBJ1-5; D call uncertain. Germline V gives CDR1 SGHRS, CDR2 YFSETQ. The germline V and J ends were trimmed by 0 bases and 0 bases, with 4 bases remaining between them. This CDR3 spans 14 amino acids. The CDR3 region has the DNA TGCGCCAGCAGCTTGGACAGTAGCAATCAGCCCCAGCATTTT. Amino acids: CASSLDSSNQPQHF.

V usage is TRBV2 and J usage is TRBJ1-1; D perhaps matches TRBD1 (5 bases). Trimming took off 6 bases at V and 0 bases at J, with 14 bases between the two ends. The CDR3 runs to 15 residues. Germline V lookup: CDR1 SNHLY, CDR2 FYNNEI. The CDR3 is CASRFRAGLNTEAFF. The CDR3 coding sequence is TGTGCCAGCAGGTTCCGGGCAGGGTTGAACACTGAAGCTTTCTTT.

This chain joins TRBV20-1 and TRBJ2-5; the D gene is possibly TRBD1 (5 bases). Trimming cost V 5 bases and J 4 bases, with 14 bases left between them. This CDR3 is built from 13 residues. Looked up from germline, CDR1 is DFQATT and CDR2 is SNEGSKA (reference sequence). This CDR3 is CSASQAEGETQYF. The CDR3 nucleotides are TGCAGTGCTTCACAGGCTGAAGGAGAGACCCAGTACTTC.

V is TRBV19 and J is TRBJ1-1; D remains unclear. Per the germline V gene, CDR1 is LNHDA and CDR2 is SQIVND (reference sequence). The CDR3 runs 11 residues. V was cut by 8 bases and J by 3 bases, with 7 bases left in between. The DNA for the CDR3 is TGTGCCAGTGTCCTGGACACTGAAGCTTTCTTT. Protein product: CASVLDTEAFF.

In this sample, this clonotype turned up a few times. The CDR3 region is CASSLGTSVLGTDTQYF. The CDR3 DNA reads as TGTGCCAGCAGCTTGGGGACTAGCGTATTAGGGACAGATACGCAGTATTTT. The gene calls are TRBV7-9 and TRBJ2-3; TRBD2 matches at 10 bases. The V and J ends lost 3 bases and 3 bases, in that order; junction bases with no gene match: 9. This CDR3 has 17 amino acids. The germline V gene has CDR1 SEHNR and CDR2 FQNEAQ (reference sequence). The full variable domain, with the rest looked up from reference TRBV7-9 and TRBJ2-3, is DTGVSQNPRHKITKRGQNVTFRCDPISEHNRLYWYRQTLGQGPEFLTYFQNEAQLEKSRLLSDRFSAERPKGSFSTLEIQRTEQGDSAMYLCASSLGTSVLGTDTQYFGPGTRLTVL.

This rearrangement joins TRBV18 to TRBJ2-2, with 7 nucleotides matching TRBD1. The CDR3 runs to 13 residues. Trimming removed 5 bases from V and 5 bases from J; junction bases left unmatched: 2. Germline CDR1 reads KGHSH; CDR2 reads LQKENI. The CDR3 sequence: CASSATGTGELFF. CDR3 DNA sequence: TGTGCCAGCTCAGCGACAGGGACCGGGGAGCTGTTTTTT. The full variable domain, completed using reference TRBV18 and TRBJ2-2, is NAGVMQNPRHLVRRRGQEARLRCSPMKGHSHVYWYRQLPEEGLKFMVYLQKENIIDESGMPKERFSAEFPKEGPSILRIQQVVRGDSAAYFCASSATGTGELFFGEGSRLTVL.

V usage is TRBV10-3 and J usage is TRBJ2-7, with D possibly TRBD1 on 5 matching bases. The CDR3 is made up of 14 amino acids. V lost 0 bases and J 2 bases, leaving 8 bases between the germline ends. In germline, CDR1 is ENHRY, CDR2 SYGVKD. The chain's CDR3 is CAISESTEAYEQYF. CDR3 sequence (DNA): TGTGCCATCAGTGAGTCGACAGAAGCCTACGAGCAGTACTTC.

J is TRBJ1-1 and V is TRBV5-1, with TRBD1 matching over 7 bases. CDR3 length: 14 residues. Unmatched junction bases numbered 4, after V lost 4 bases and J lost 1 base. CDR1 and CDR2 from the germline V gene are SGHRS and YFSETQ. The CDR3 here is CASSQGGQNTEAFF. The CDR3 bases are TGCGCCAGCAGCCAGGGGGGGCAGAACACTGAAGCTTTCTTT.

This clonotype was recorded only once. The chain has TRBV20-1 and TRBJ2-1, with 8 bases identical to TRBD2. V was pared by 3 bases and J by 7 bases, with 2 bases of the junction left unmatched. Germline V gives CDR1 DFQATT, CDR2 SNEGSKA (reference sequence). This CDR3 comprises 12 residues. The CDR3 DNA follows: TGCAGTGCTAGCGGGGGGGTTAATGAGCAGTTCTTC. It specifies CSASGGVNEQFF.

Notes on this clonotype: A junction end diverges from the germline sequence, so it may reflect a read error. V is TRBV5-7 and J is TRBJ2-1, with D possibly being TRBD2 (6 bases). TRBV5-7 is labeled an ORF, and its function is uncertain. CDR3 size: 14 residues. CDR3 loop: CAISYGLAGGEQFF. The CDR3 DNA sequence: TGTGCCATCAGCTACGGGCTAGCTGGGGGGGAGCAGTTCTTC.

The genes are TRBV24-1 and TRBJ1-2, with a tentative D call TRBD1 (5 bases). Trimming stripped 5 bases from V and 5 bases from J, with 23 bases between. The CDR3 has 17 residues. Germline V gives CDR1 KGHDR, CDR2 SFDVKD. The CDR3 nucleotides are TGTGCCACCAGTGCCTCGTGGGACGGGGGAACGGGATATGGCTACACCTTC. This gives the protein CATSASWDGGTGYGYTF.